Reported below is one T cell receptor (beta chain). This clonotype was observed many times. Its cognate antigen has yet to be identified. No qualities accompany the bases; no much larger clone lies one base away. These data are taken from a study of blood T cells in healthy people across ages (dated by TCRdb to the mid-2010s). Notes on the research overall: In model experiments, template switching captured about one uniquely barcoded TCR beta cDNA molecule for every two T cells. The donors were split into four age groups: young (average 16 years), middle-aged (around 37), aged (more than 60) and long-lived (approximately 89). To track age-related changes in TCR beta repertoire diversity, the study relied on deep sequencing normalized with unique cDNA molecular identifiers. To avoid experimental bias, donors of different ages were randomly spread across the sequencing lanes. The study analyzed two additional independent replicas of 1 million unique cDNA reads from the same blood draw for two donors, one aged 18 to 29 and one aged 80 or older. Findings and caveats that apply to the study as a whole: Estimates of total diversity based on one million sequenced T cells were considered lower bounds and underestimates. Observed TCR beta diversity correlated strongly with the percentage of naive T cells measured by flow cytometry. Observed TCR beta diversity per million T cells fell roughly linearly with age, and a significant reduction was already apparent by age roughly 40. Conclusive comparison of naive and antigen-experienced compartments was prevented by the profiling of bulk unsorted PBMCs. Donor CMV infection status was unknown, potentially confounding age-related changes in expanded clonotypes. The long-lived group showed more naive CD4+ T cells, fewer expanded clones and increased TCR diversity than the aged group, suggesting age selection.

Library creation used 5' RACE. These reads were obtained on an Illumina HiSeq 2500. A second PCR of roughly 7 to 11 cycles was performed with a sample-barcoded 5' primer and a J-beta primer mix. Each TCR beta cDNA molecule received a unique molecular identifier from a template-switch 5' adaptor carrying 12 random nucleotides. At least 2.5 million CDR3-containing paired-end reads were obtained from each sample. All of the RNA was converted into first-strand cDNA using the Mint cDNA synthesis kit, with a TRBC-specific oligonucleotide serving as the primer. After uracil-DNA glycosylase treatment, a first 18-cycle PCR used universal primers M1SS and BC2_uni_R on all cDNA. Per the authors' processing: Each sample was normalized by randomly selecting 1 million high-quality reads, each carrying a distinct molecular identifier. Reads with shared molecular identifiers were discarded instead of being binned into consensus sequences. MiTCR, run with a Q25 quality threshold and the strictest error-elimination algorithm, handled CDR3 identification, clonotype clustering and error correction. Lower-bound total TCR beta diversity was estimated with a nonparametric unseen species model using Euler transformation. The public sequencing data were trimmed at Q25 with fastp and processed into clonotypes with MiXCR by TCRdb, which kept only in-frame beta chains. Every entry covers one CDR3 protein and lists the most common genes and DNA from its rows. These V and J calls derive from TCRdb rather than the authors' analysis. The sample profile shows some 750,000 distinct CDR3 sequences; approximately 22% of them were found once. Together, the top ten hold less than 25% of the sample.

Systemically healthy Caucasian individuals from Russia, approximately 39 in total and aged about 6 to 100 years, were included as donors. About 9.8 milliliters of peripheral blood were drawn from each donor into EDTA-treated Vacutainer tubes. Ficoll-Paque density-gradient centrifugation was used to isolate PBMCs, with at least 6 million per sample. Total RNA, at least 6 micrograms per sample, was extracted from PBMCs with Trizol reagent. For every donor, an aliquot of PBMCs went through flow cytometry to measure the percentages of naive CD45RAhigh/CD27high T cells. V loses 4 bases at its end and J loses 4 bases; junction bases beyond the gene matches: 3. From the cysteine through the phenylalanine, the CDR3 covers 14 amino acids. Only the CDR3 portion is preserved as DNA: 42 bases, with reading frame beginning at the first base. The germline V gene (reference sequence) supplies CDR1 LGHDT and CDR2 YNNKEL.

Sequenced input: blood. This receptor was obtained from a man in his 70s in good health. The rearranged segments are TRBV3-1 and TRBJ1-5, and 8 junctional nucleotides match TRBD1. In nucleotide form, the sequence is TGTGCCAGCAGCCGGACAGGGCTTAATCAGCCCCAGCATTTT. Its product reads: CASSRTGLNQPQHF. With the rest looked up from the reference TRBV3-1 and TRBJ1-5 genes rather than sequenced, the full variable domain is DTAVSQTPKYLVTQMGNDKSIKCEQNLGHDTMYWYKQDSKKFLKIMFSYNNKELIINETVPNRFSPKSPDKAHLNLHINSLELGDSAVYFCASSRTGLNQPQHFGDGTRLSIL.